This T cell receptor (beta chain) stems from a study of post-analysis software for immune sequencing data. Background on the study: Relapsing-remitting, secondary progressive and progressive-relapsing courses of multiple sclerosis were included. Study-level results: Multiple sclerosis patients had significantly lower normalized Chao1 diversity than controls. Pronounced co-clustering by F measure was evident among identically batched samples. When patients were compared with controls, about five TRBV segments were more frequent, TRBV5-6, TRBV5-1 and TRBV20-1 among them.

Remarks on this clonotype: As yet, its antigen is unknown.

Built from TCR beta cDNA, the libraries had unique molecular identifiers in them. Yield was roughly 500,000 cDNA molecules from about 0.94 to 9.7 million T cells. TCRdb independently ran MiXCR on the PCR reads; one entry per CDR3 protein. The table has about 620,000 distinct CDR3 sequences, around 44% seen once. V lost 6 bases to trimming and J lost 11 bases; unmatched junction nucleotides: 16. This CDR3 contains 17 residues. CDR1 MNHEY and CDR2 SVGEGT come from the germline V gene. The chain recombines TRBV6-2 or TRBV6-3 with TRBJ2-5; 15 bases agree with TRBD2. Source material: blood. The clonotype originates from a girl aged 10 to 17 with multiple sclerosis. CDR3 region: CASSPGLAGGLHNEQYF. The CDR3 nucleotides read TGTGCCAGCAGCCCCGGACTAGCGGGAGGGCTGCACAATGAGCAGTACTTC.